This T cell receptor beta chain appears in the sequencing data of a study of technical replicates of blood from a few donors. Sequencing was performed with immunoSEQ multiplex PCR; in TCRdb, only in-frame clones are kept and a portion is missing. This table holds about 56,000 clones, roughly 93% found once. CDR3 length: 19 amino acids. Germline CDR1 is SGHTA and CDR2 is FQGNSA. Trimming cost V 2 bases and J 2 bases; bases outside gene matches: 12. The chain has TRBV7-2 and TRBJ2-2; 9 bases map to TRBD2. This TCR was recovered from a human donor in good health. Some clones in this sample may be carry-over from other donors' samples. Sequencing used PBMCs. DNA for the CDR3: TGTGCCAGCAGCTTATTCGATAGGTGGACTAGCGATAACACCGGGGAGCTGTTTTTT. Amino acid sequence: CASSLFDRWTSDNTGELFF.